One and the same sample provided the 12 T cell receptor beta chains below, sequenced in a study of T cell repertoires in cytomegalovirus infection. A single record per CDR3 protein comes from TCRdb applying MiXCR to the reads. The repertoire includes a few hundred thousand distinct CDR3 sequences, more than 40% of them detected once, and around 44% sits in the top ten. These receptors lack a known antigen. The sample in question was cultured PBMCs, obtained from culture after CMV antigen stimulation. Every receptor here comes from a human donor in good health (CMV status not recorded). Some clones in this sample may be carry-over from other donors' samples.

This rearrangement joins TRBV6-2 or TRBV6-3 to TRBJ2-7; D possibly matches TRBD1 or TRBD2 (6 bases each). Germline V CDR1 and CDR2: MNHEY, SVGEGT. The CDR3 consists of 16 residues. With 7 bases removed from V and 4 bases from J, the gap between germline ends came to 23 bases. CDR3 sequence: CASTSFGGRGEYEQYF. The CDR3 nucleotides read TGTGCCAGCACCTCCTTTGGGGGGCGGGGAGAGTACGAGCAGTACTTC.

This clonotype was seen more than once but under ten times. The chain combines TRBV20-1 with TRBJ2-7; a possible D gene is TRBD2 (5 bases). Trimming took off 2 bases at V and 2 bases at J, with 13 bases between the two ends. Germline V CDR1 and CDR2: DFQATT, SNEGSKA (reference sequence). The CDR3 is 14 amino acids. The CDR3 region has the DNA TGCAGTGCTAGAAATCCCCTAGCCACCTACGAGCAGTACTTC. Translating gives CSARNPLATYEQYF.

The J gene is TRBJ2-7, the V gene TRBV9, with TRBD2 matching 8 bases. J gave up 6 bases and V 4 bases, and 9 bases lay outside the gene matches. There are 14 residues in the CDR3. Germline values: CDR1 SGDLS, CDR2 YYNGEE. CDR3 region: CASSPRGGVGEQYF. CDR3 bases: TGTGCCAGCAGCCCCCGGGGGGGGGTTGGCGAGCAGTACTTC.

This chain joins TRBV7-4 and TRBJ2-3, with 7 positions matching TRBD2. CDR3 size: 15 residues. CDR1 and CDR2 from the germline V gene are SGHVT and SQSDAQ. The V gene end was trimmed by 5 bases and the J gene end by 1 base; junction bases not matched to a gene: 6. This CDR3 is CASSIRLAGTDTQYF. In nucleotides, the CDR3 is TGTGCCAGCAGCATCCGACTAGCAGGCACAGATACGCAGTATTTT.

This clonotype turned up a few times. This chain connects TRBV18 to TRBJ1-1; D is perhaps TRBD1 (5 bases). The V gene's germline CDR1 is KGHSH and CDR2 LQKENI. The CDR3 totals 14 residues. Trimming pared 1 base from V and 4 bases from J, leaving 10 bases between. CDR3 in DNA: TGTGCCAGCTCACCACAGGGGCGGAGCACTGAAGCTTTCTTT. This codes for CASSPQGRSTEAFF.

The J gene is TRBJ2-7, the V gene TRBV7-9; D gene ambiguous. Trimming stripped 5 bases from V and 2 bases from J, with 13 bases between. The CDR3 is 14 residues long. The germline gives CDR1 SEHNR, CDR2 FQNEAQ (reference sequence). The DNA of the CDR3 is TGTGCCAGCAGCCCGAACAGAGGAACCTACGAGCAGTACTTC. Amino acids: CASSPNRGTYEQYF.

A word on this clonotype: Relative to the germline gene, one junction end is altered; a read error may explain this. The chain employs TRBV7-4 and TRBJ1-5, with 9 nucleotides matching TRBD1. This CDR3 is 16 amino acids long. The germline CDR1 and CDR2 sequences are SGHVT and SQSDAQ. The CDR3 protein is CVSKPPRDRVRQPQHF. DNA for the CDR3: TGTGTCAGCAAACCACCCCGGGACAGGGTCAGGCAGCCCCAGCATTTT.

The chain recombines TRBV10-3 with TRBJ1-2; the D is unclear. The CDR3 is 14 amino acids. CDR1 and CDR2 from the germline V gene are ENHRY and SYGVKD. With 10 bases removed from V and 6 bases from J, the gap between germline ends came to 21 bases. The CDR3 nucleotides are TGTGCCAACCCCCCCCACAGCGAGGTGGATGGCTACACCTTC. This encodes CANPPHSEVDGYTF.

This sequence joins TRBV18 and TRBJ2-5; possibly TRBD1 for D (5 bases). V was shortened by 0 bases and J by 5 bases, with 10 bases between the two germline ends. The germline gives CDR1 KGHSH, CDR2 LQKENI. This CDR3 contains 14 residues. CDR3 coding DNA: TGTGCCAGCTCACCACCAGGGGTCGGGGAGACCCAGTACTTC. This sequence encodes CASSPPGVGETQYF. The variable domain in full, with the rest retrieved from reference TRBV18 and TRBJ2-5, is NAGVMQNPRHLVRRRGQEARLRCSPMKGHSHVYWYRQLPEEGLKFMVYLQKENIIDESGMPKERFSAEFPKEGPSILRIQQVVRGDSAAYFCASSPPGVGETQYFGPGTRLLVL.

The CDR3 loop reads CASNTVNTEAFF. Written as DNA, the CDR3 is TGTGCCAGCAATACGGTGAACACTGAAGCTTTCTTT. This chain links TRBV7-6 with TRBJ1-1; no clear D. Germline CDR1 and CDR2: SGHVS and FNYEAQ. Trimming took off 7 bases at V and 0 bases at J, with 6 bases between the two ends. The CDR3 loop spans 12 amino acids.

The chain combines TRBV6-5 with TRBJ2-1, with 9 bases fitting TRBD1. The length of the CDR3 is 17 residues. CDR1 is MNHEY and CDR2 is SVGAGI in the germline V gene. The J segment lost 2 bases and the V segment lost 2 bases, leaving 7 bases of the junction unmatched. This CDR3 reads CASSYDDRTGAYNEQFF. The DNA of the CDR3 is TGTGCCAGCAGTTACGATGACCGGACAGGGGCCTACAATGAGCAGTTCTTC.

The chain couples TRBV7-2 to TRBJ2-4; 8 bases are shared with TRBD1. After removal of 8 bases from V and 3 bases from J, the junction contained 18 bases not matched to a gene. CDR1 and CDR2 (germline): SGHTA, FQGNSA. This CDR3 contains 18 residues. The CDR3 sequence: CASGSTHNRGVVKNIQYF. The DNA of the CDR3 is TGTGCCAGCGGCTCGACGCATAACAGGGGGGTAGTCAAAAACATTCAGTACTTC.